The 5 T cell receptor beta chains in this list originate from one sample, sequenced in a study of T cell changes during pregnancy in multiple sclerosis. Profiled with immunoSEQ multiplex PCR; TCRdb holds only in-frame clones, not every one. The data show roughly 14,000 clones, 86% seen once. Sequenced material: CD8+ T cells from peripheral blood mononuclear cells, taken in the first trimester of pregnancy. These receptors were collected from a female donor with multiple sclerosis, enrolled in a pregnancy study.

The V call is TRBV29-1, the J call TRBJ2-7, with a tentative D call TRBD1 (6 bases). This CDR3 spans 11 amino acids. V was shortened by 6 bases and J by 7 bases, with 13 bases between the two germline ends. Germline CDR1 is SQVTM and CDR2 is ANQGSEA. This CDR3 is CSVGWGTEQYF. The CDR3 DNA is TGCAGCGTCGGTTGGGGGACAGAGCAGTACTTC.

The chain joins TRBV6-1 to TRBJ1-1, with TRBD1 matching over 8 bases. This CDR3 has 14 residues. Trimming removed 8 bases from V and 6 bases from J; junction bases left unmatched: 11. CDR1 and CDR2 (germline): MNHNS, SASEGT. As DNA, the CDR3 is TGTGCCAGCGTTAGGGGACAGGAGGTACCTGAAGCTTTCTTT. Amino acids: CASVRGQEVPEAFF.

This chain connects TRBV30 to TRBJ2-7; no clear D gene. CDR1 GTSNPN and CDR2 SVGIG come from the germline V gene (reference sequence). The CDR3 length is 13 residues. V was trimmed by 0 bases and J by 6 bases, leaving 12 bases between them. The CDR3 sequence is CAWSVPRPSEQYF. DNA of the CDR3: TGTGCCTGGAGTGTTCCCAGGCCAAGCGAGCAGTACTTC.

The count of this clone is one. The CDR3 loop is CASSVNGHYNEQFF. The CDR3 coding sequence is TGTGCCAGCAGCGTAAACGGTCACTACAATGAGCAGTTCTTC. The gene calls are TRBV9 and TRBJ2-1; no reliable D call. Between the trimmed V and J ends, which lost 1 base and 3 bases, there was a span of 8 bases. Germline loops: CDR1 SGDLS, CDR2 YYNGEE. CDR3 size: 14 residues.

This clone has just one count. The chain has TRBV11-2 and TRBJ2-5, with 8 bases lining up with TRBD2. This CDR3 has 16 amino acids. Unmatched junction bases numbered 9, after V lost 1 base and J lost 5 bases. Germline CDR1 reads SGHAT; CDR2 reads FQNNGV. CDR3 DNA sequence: TGTGCCAGCAGCTTAGCCCCGGGGGGGTTTGGGGAGACCCAGTACTTC. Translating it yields CASSLAPGGFGETQYF.